Listed here are 6 T cell receptor beta chains from one sample, sequenced in a study of T cells after yellow fever vaccination. One entry per CDR3 protein, called by TCRdb with MiXCR from the 5' RACE reads. The sample has about 630,000 distinct CDR3 sequences; roughly an eighth are singletons. This specimen consisted of PBMCs, obtained on the day of the yellow fever booster vaccination. The receptors come from a man aged 30 to 39 who received the YFV17D yellow fever vaccine.

V is TRBV10-3 and J is TRBJ2-7; 9 bases agree with TRBD1. The CDR3 runs to 17 residues. Trimming cost V 4 bases and J 3 bases; bases outside gene matches: 13. CDR1 is ENHRY, CDR2 SYGVKD, per germline. The CDR3 DNA follows: TGTGCCATCAGTGCCCCCCGGGACAGGGATGCGGGCTACGAGCAGTACTTC. Its protein product is CAISAPRDRDAGYEQYF.

The rearrangement links TRBV5-1 to TRBJ2-3, with D unresolved. The CDR3 loop spans 12 amino acids. Trimming stripped 0 bases from V and 6 bases from J, with 5 bases between. Germline CDR1 is SGHRS and CDR2 is YFSETQ. CDR3 coding DNA: TGCGCCAGCAGCTTGGAGTGGGATACGCAGTATTTT. This sequence encodes CASSLEWDTQYF.

This clonotype was seen repeatedly, ten times or more. V and J are TRBV6-6 and TRBJ2-7; no firm D call. The V end was cut by 2 bases, the J end by 3 bases, with 8 bases between. Per germline, CDR1 MNHNY and CDR2 SVGAGI (reference sequence). CDR3 length: 13 residues. CDR3 sequence: CASSYALFYEQYF. The DNA for the CDR3 is TGTGCCAGCAGTTACGCCCTCTTCTACGAGCAGTACTTC.

In its sample, this clonotype was seen a few times. The V and J genes are TRBV5-6 and TRBJ2-2; possible D gene TRBD1, 5 bases. The CDR3 is 16 amino acids. V was pared by 2 bases and J by 1 base, with 12 bases between. Germline V lookup: CDR1 SGHDT, CDR2 YYEEEE. The DNA for the CDR3 is TGTGCCAGCAGCTTATTACAGGCCCTGAACACCGGGGAGCTGTTTTTT. The encoded protein is CASSLLQALNTGELFF.

This clonotype has just a few counts. The chain is built from TRBV19 and TRBJ2-2, with 9 bases lining up with TRBD1. Germline CDR1 reads LNHDA; CDR2 reads SQIVND (reference sequence). With V trimmed by 9 bases and J by 4 bases, 6 bases remained unmatched. The CDR3 spans 14 residues. The CDR3 DNA sequence: TGTGCCAGCCGGGACAGGGTAGGCACCGGGGAGCTGTTTTTT. As protein: CASRDRVGTGELFF.

This clonotype was seen a handful of times. This chain uses TRBV11-2 with TRBJ2-1; weak D call: TRBD1 (6 bases). The CDR3 loop spans 14 amino acids. V dropped 6 bases and J dropped 0 bases, with 9 bases sitting between them. Germline CDR1 reads SGHAT; CDR2 reads FQNNGV. The DNA of the CDR3 is TGTGCCAGCAGACAGGGTAGCTCCTACAATGAGCAGTTCTTC. It translates to CASRQGSSYNEQFF.